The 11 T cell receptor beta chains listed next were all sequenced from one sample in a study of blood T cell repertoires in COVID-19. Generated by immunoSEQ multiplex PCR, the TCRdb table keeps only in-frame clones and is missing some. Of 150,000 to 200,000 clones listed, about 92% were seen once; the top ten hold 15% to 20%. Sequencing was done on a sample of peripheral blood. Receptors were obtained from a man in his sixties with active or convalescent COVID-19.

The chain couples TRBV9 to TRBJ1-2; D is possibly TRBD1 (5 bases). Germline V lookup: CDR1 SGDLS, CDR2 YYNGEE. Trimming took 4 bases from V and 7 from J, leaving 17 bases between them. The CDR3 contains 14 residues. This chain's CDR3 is CASSLAPGLVGYTF. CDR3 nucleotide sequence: TGTGCCAGCAGCTTAGCACCGGGACTGGTTGGCTACACCTTC.

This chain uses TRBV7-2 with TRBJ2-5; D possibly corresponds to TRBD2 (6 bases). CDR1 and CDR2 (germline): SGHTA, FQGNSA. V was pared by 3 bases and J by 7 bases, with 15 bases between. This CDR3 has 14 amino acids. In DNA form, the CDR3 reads TGTGCCAGCAGCTTGGCGGGGTTTAGGGGGACCCAGTACTTC. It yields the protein CASSLAGFRGTQYF. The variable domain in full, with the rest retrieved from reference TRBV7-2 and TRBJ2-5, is GAGVSQSPSNKVTEKGKDVELRCDPISGHTALYWYRQSLGQGLEFLIYFQGNSAPDKSGLPSDRFSAERTGGSVSTLTIQRTQQEDSAVYLCASSLAGFRGTQYFGPGTRLLVL.

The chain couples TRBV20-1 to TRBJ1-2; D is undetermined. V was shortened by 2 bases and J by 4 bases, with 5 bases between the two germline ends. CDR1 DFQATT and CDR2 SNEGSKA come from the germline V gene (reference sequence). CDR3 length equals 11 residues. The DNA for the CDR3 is TGCAGTGCTAGACAGTCCTATGGCTACACCTTC. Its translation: CSARQSYGYTF.

For the CDR3, the DNA is TGTGCCAGCAGTGAAATCGGACAGTACTATGGCTACACCTTC. Protein sequence: CASSEIGQYYGYTF. The V gene is TRBV6-1, the J gene TRBJ1-2; D is possibly TRBD1 (6 bases). Deletions cut 2 bases from V and 3 bases from J, with 10 bases between. CDR1 and CDR2 from the germline V gene are MNHNS and SASEGT. This CDR3 has 14 residues.

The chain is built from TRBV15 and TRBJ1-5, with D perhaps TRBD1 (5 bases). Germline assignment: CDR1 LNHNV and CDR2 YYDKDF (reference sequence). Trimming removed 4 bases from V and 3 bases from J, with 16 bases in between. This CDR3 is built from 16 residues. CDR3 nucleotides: TGTGCCACCAGCACAGGGACTTGGACACACAATCAGCCCCAGCATTTT. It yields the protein CATSTGTWTHNQPQHF.

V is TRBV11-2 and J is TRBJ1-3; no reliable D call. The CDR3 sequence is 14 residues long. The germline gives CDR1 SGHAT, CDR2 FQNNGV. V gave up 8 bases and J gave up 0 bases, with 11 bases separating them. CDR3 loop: CASGLTNSGNTIYF. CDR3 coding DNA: TGTGCCAGCGGACTTACAAACTCTGGAAACACCATATATTTT.

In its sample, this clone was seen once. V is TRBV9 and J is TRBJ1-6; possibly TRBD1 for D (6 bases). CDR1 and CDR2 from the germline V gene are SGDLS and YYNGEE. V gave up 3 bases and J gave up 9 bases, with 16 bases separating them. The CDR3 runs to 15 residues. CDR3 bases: TGTGCCAGCAGCGCAAACCAGGGGTCAAGTTCACCCCTCCACTTT. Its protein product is CASSANQGSSSPLHF.

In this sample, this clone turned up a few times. The CDR3 loop reads CASNTGGGNTIYF. In DNA, the CDR3 is TGTGCCAGTAACACAGGGGGCGGAAACACCATATATTTT. This sequence joins TRBV19 and TRBJ1-3; TRBD1 matches at 9 bases. Germline lookup yields CDR1 LNHDA and CDR2 SQIVND (reference sequence). J gave up 4 bases and V 7 bases, and 2 bases lay outside the gene matches. The CDR3 consists of 13 residues.

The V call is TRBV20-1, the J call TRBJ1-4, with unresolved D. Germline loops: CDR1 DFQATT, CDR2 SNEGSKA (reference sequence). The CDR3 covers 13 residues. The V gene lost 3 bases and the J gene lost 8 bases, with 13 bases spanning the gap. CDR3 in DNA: TGCAGTGCTAGTACCGGGGTTTGGGAAAAACTGTTTTTT. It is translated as CSASTGVWEKLFF.

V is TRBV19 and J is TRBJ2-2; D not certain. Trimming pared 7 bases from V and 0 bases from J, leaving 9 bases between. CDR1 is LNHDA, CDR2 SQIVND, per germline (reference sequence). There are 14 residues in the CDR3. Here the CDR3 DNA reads TGTGCCAGTACTTATCCCCCGAACACCGGGGAGCTGTTTTTT. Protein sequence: CASTYPPNTGELFF.

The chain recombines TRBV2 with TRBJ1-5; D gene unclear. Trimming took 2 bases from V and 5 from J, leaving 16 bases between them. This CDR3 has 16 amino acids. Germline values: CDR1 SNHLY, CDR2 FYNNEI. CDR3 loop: CASSETVKRVDQPQHF. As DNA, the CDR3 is TGTGCCAGCAGTGAAACGGTTAAGAGGGTCGATCAGCCCCAGCATTTT.